Reported below is one T cell receptor (beta chain). No antigen is known for it. At one end, the junction sequence differs from germline, possibly due to a read error. Library construction for TCR beta used iRepertoire HTBI primers and Arm-PCR of CDR3 regions. In TCRdb, the multiplex PCR reads were re-called with MiXCR into one record per CDR3 protein. Here the sample spans 600,000 to 650,000 distinct CDR3 sequences, approximately 15% being singletons. This entry belongs to a study of regulatory T cells in long-lasting Graves disease. Study in general: Antithyroid drugs had been given to newly diagnosed Graves' patients for under 3 months.

Study-level findings and limits: It was in persistent disease that TRBV28, TRBJ1-2 and TRBJ2-5 were favored.

Indicated time point: newly diagnosed GD, antithyroid drugs for less than 3 months. Generation of the TCR library employed RNA extracted from PBMCs. CDR1 is SGHVS, CDR2 FNYEAQ, per germline. The CDR3 extends over 14 amino acids. A further study also used this sample, focusing on T cells in Graves' hyperthyroidism and ophthalmopathy. In that study: TCR CDR3 regions were first amplified by RT-PCR with HTBI primers. Ophthalmopathy onset followed model prediction by a median around six months.

The input for sequencing was peripheral blood mononuclear cells (PBMCs), taken at new diagnosis, from a patient treated with antithyroid drugs. The V and J genes are TRBV7-6 and TRBJ2-1; the D is unclear. The sequence derives from a woman younger than 45 with Graves disease. CDR3 protein: CTSTQSFSYNEQFF. CDR3 nucleotides: TGTACCAGCACCCAATCTTTCTCTTATAATGAGCAGTTCTTC.